A single sample is the source of the 21 T cell receptor beta chains below, sequenced in a study of T-cell memory formation after mild COVID-19. TCRdb independently ran MiXCR on the 5' RACE reads; one entry per CDR3 protein. The table lists a few hundred thousand distinct CDR3 sequences, roughly 16% of them singletons. The sample comprised PBMCs or a T cell subset sorted from them (not recorded which). The receptors originated from a man aged 18 to 29 who had mild COVID-19 (a few samples of this study predate the infection). Cell type and time point are not known.

The chain has TRBV29-1 and TRBJ1-5; TRBD1 might be the D (6 bases). Germline-derived CDR1 and CDR2 are SQVTM and ANQGSEA. V lost 6 bases to trimming and J lost 0 bases, with 12 bases between them. The CDR3 runs 14 residues. The CDR3: CSVGGHLSNQPQHF. CDR3 DNA: TGCAGCGTAGGGGGACACCTTAGCAATCAGCCCCAGCATTTT.

V usage is TRBV7-2 and J usage is TRBJ1-5; 8 bases align to TRBD1. J gave up 5 bases and V 1 base, and 4 bases lay outside the gene matches. CDR1 is SGHTA, CDR2 FQGNSA, per germline. CDR3 length: 15 residues. CDR3 in DNA: TGTGCCAGCAGCTTAGGAGACAGGGGTTATCAGCCCCAGCATTTT. Translating gives CASSLGDRGYQPQHF. Together with reference TRBV7-2 and TRBJ1-5, the CDR3 gives the full variable domain: GAGVSQSPSNKVTEKGKDVELRCDPISGHTALYWYRQSLGQGLEFLIYFQGNSAPDKSGLPSDRFSAERTGGSVSTLTIQRTQQEDSAVYLCASSLGDRGYQPQHFGDGTRLSIL.

The rearrangement joins TRBV6-2 or TRBV6-3 to TRBJ2-3; 11 bases line up with TRBD2. There are 16 residues in the CDR3. Germline V gives CDR1 MNHEY, CDR2 SVGEGT. Trimming at V came to 2 bases and at J to 4 bases, leaving 5 bases not matched to a gene. The CDR3 DNA reads as TGTGCCAGCAGTTACGGTCATAGCGGGGGGGCAGATACGCAGTATTTT. Protein: CASSYGHSGGADTQYF.

The chain has TRBV5-1 and TRBJ2-1; TRBD2 matches 7 bases. J lost 0 bases, V lost 2 bases, and 5 bases had no gene match. Germline lookup yields CDR1 SGHRS and CDR2 YFSETQ. CDR3 length: 16 amino acids. In DNA form, the CDR3 reads TGCGCCAGCAGCTTCCAAGGACTAGGCTCCTACAATGAGCAGTTCTTC. This translates into CASSFQGLGSYNEQFF. The full variable domain, completed using reference TRBV5-1 and TRBJ2-1, is KAGVTQTPRYLIKTRGQQVTLSCSPISGHRSVSWYQQTPGQGLQFLFEYFSETQRNKGNFPGRFSGRQFSNSRSEMNVSTLELGDSALYLCASSFQGLGSYNEQFFGPGTRLTVL.

This rearrangement joins TRBV4-1 to TRBJ2-5; the D is unclear. The CDR3 length is 12 residues. The V end was cut by 6 bases, the J end by 3 bases, with 8 bases between. Germline assignment: CDR1 MGHRA and CDR2 YSYEKL. The CDR3 nucleotides read TGCGCCAGCAGTCGAGTAAAAGAGACCCAGTACTTC. This gives the protein CASSRVKETQYF.

This clonotype was seen more than once but under ten times. This chain joins TRBV5-1 and TRBJ1-1; 10 bases map to TRBD1. Germline trimming cut 4 bases from V and 3 bases from J; bases unmatched to any gene: 3. Germline V gene sequence: CDR1 SGHRS, CDR2 YFSETQ. The CDR3 length is 14 residues. The CDR3 DNA sequence: TGCGCCAGCAGCCGGGACAGGGGTGACACTGAAGCTTTCTTT. Residues: CASSRDRGDTEAFF. Supplemented by reference TRBV5-1 and TRBJ1-1, the full variable domain reads KAGVTQTPRYLIKTRGQQVTLSCSPISGHRSVSWYQQTPGQGLQFLFEYFSETQRNKGNFPGRFSGRQFSNSRSEMNVSTLELGDSALYLCASSRDRGDTEAFFGQGTRLTVV.

The table lists this clonotype with a few counts. This rearrangement joins TRBV7-2 to TRBJ2-6; D unresolved. Per germline, CDR1 SGHTA and CDR2 FQGNSA. CDR3 length: 15 residues. With 0 bases removed from V and 3 bases from J, the gap between germline ends came to 6 bases. This chain's CDR3 is CASSLAAYGANVLTF. CDR3 coding DNA: TGTGCCAGCAGCTTAGCGGCCTATGGGGCCAACGTCCTGACTTTC.

The table lists this clonotype with many counts. V is TRBV5-1 and J is TRBJ2-1; D tentatively reads TRBD1 or TRBD2 (5 bases each). The CDR3 covers 16 residues. V was cut by 3 bases and J by 6 bases, with 19 bases left in between. Germline lookup yields CDR1 SGHRS and CDR2 YFSETQ. The CDR3 loop reads CASSSYGTESGNEQFF. As DNA, the CDR3 is TGCGCCAGCAGCTCCTACGGGACGGAGAGTGGCAATGAGCAGTTCTTC.

This clonotype was detected only a few times. The gene calls are TRBV6-5 and TRBJ2-5, with D maybe TRBD1 (6 bases). The V and J ends lost 6 bases and 2 bases respectively, with 13 bases between them. CDR3 length equals 14 residues. The germline V gene encodes CDR1 MNHEY and CDR2 SVGAGI. The CDR3 DNA reads TGTGCCAGCAGCCTTGCAGGGGAGCAAGAGACCCAGTACTTC. Protein: CASSLAGEQETQYF.

The chain combines TRBV20-1 with TRBJ2-3; D call uncertain. The V gene's germline CDR1 is DFQATT and CDR2 SNEGSKA (reference sequence). This CDR3 is built from 14 residues. The germline V and J ends were trimmed by 2 bases and 0 bases, with 9 bases remaining between them. CDR3 loop: CSARLRSSTDTQYF. The CDR3, as DNA: TGCAGTGCTAGACTCAGATCTAGCACAGATACGCAGTATTTT.

This clonotype was seen a few times. The chain is built from TRBV6-5 and TRBJ2-1; D uncertain. This CDR3 has 15 amino acids. In germline, CDR1 is MNHEY, CDR2 SVGAGI. Trimming took off 0 bases at V and 10 bases at J, with 16 bases between the two ends. This CDR3 is CASSYSSLKDLEQFF. The CDR3 nucleotides read TGTGCCAGCAGTTACTCCAGTTTGAAAGACTTGGAGCAGTTCTTC.

This clonotype was seen a few times. This chain connects TRBV5-4 to TRBJ1-1; D is unclear. Between the trimmed V and J ends, which lost 1 base and 6 bases, there was a span of 10 bases. The CDR3 spans 13 residues. Germline CDR1 and CDR2: SGHNT and YYREEE (reference sequence). The CDR3, as DNA: TGTGCCAGCAGCTTGAAGGGAAGGGCTGAAGCTTTCTTT. Protein product: CASSLKGRAEAFF.

This clonotype was counted a few times. The V gene is TRBV4-2, the J gene TRBJ1-4; a weak D match, TRBD1 (6 bases). Trimming pared 0 bases from V and 2 bases from J, leaving 13 bases between. The CDR3 has 17 residues. Germline-derived CDR1 and CDR2 are LGHNA and YNFKEQ. CDR3 residues: CASSQDRGHRTNEKLFF. The CDR3, as DNA: TGTGCCAGCAGCCAAGATAGGGGACACCGCACTAATGAAAAACTGTTTTTT.

This clonotype was detected only a few times. This sequence joins TRBV6-5 and TRBJ2-7, with 8 nucleotides matching TRBD2. V shed 4 bases and J 6 bases; nucleotides not matched to a gene: 5. The CDR3 is made up of 13 amino acids. Germline loops: CDR1 MNHEY, CDR2 SVGAGI. The CDR3 DNA reads as TGTGCCAGCAGTTCGCGGGGGGCCCGCGAGCAGTACGTC. As protein: CASSSRGAREQYV.

This rearrangement joins TRBV12-2 to TRBJ1-2. TRBV12-2 is an annotated pseudogene. The CDR3 contains 12 residues. CDR3 in amino acids: CASRLPTTGYTF. As DNA, the CDR3 is TGTGCAAGTCGCCTCCCCACGACGGGCTACACCTTC.

Only a few counts were recorded for this clonotype. J is TRBJ1-1 and V is TRBV7-9, with no clear D. The V and J ends lost 4 bases and 7 bases respectively, with 16 bases between them. This CDR3 has 14 residues. Germline loops: CDR1 SEHNR, CDR2 FQNEAQ (reference sequence). The CDR3 loop reads CASSWYQPGVEAFF. The CDR3 region has the DNA TGTGCCAGCAGCTGGTACCAGCCCGGGGTTGAAGCTTTCTTT.

Here the CDR3 reads CASSYSLINEQFF. The CDR3 region has the DNA TGTGCCAGCAGTTACAGTCTTATCAATGAGCAGTTCTTC. The chain is built from TRBV6-5 and TRBJ2-1; D remains unclear. The CDR3 is made up of 13 amino acids. CDR1 and CDR2 (germline): MNHEY, SVGAGI. V dropped 2 bases and J dropped 6 bases, with 8 bases sitting between them.

This clonotype was observed a handful of times. The chain has TRBV29-1 and TRBJ2-4, with D perhaps being TRBD1 or TRBD2 (5 bases each). CDR3 length equals 12 residues. Looked up from germline, CDR1 is SQVTM and CDR2 is ANQGSEA. V was shortened by 8 bases and J by 4 bases, with 12 bases between the two germline ends. In DNA form, the CDR3 reads TGCAGCATCCGGGACCCTAAAAACATTCAGTACTTC. Translated, it gives CSIRDPKNIQYF.

The V call is TRBV20-1, the J call TRBJ1-4, with a weak D call TRBD1 (5 bases). Trimming removed 0 bases from V and 8 bases from J, with 16 bases in between. Germline CDR1 is DFQATT and CDR2 is SNEGSKA (reference sequence). CDR3 length: 15 residues. DNA of the CDR3: TGCAGTGCTAGAGATTTAAGCGGAGGGGACGAAAAACTGTTTTTT. Translation: CSARDLSGGDEKLFF.

The J gene is TRBJ2-2, the V gene TRBV6-5; D ambiguous. With 2 bases removed from V and 9 bases from J, the gap between germline ends came to 4 bases. This CDR3 comprises 11 residues. In germline, CDR1 is MNHEY, CDR2 SVGAGI. The CDR3 DNA sequence: TGTGCCAGCAGTTACAGAAGGGAGCTGTTTTTT. Translated: CASSYRRELFF.

The chain couples TRBV5-5 to TRBJ2-5; tentatively, D is TRBD1 or TRBD2 (5 bases each). CDR3 size: 12 residues. V lost 4 bases and J 4 bases, leaving 8 bases between the germline ends. Germline-derived CDR1 and CDR2 are SGHKS and YYEKEE (reference sequence). CDR3 DNA sequence: TGTGCCAGCAGCGTGGGGACAGAGACCCAGTACTTC. This translates into CASSVGTETQYF.